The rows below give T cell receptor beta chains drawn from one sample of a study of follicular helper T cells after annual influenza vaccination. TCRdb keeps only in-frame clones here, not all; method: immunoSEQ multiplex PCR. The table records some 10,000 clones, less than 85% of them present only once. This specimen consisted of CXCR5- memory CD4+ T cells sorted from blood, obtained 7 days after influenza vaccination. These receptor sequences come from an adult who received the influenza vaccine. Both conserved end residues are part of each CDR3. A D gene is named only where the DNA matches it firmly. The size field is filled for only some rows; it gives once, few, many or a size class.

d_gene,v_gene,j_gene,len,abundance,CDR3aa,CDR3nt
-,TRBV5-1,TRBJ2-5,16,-,CASSLLRGGLQETQYF,TGCGCCAGCAGCCTTTTAAGGGGGGGGCTACAAGAGACCCAGTACTTC
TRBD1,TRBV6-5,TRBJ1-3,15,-,CASSTGGHSGNTIYF,TGTGCCAGCAGTACAGGGGGGCACTCTGGAAACACCATATATTTT
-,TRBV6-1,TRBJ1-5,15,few,CASSEGGRGNQPQHF,TGTGCCAGCAGTGAAGGGGGGCGAGGGAATCAGCCCCAGCATTTT
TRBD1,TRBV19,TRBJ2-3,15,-,CASRPGTVSTDTQYF,TGTGCCAGTAGGCCCGGGACAGTAAGCACAGATACGCAGTATTTT
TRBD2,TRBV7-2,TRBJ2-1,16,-,CASSYGTRGDYNEQFF,TGTGCCAGCAGCTACGGGACGCGGGGGGACTACAATGAGCAGTTCTTC
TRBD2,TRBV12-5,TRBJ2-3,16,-,CASGLVVAGVPDTQYF,TGTGCTAGTGGTTTGGTAGTTGCGGGGGTTCCAGATACGCAGTATTTT
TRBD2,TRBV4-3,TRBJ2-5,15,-,CASSQSGGARETQYF,TGCGCCAGCAGCCAATCCGGGGGGGCCCGGGAGACCCAGTACTTC
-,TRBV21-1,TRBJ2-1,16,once,CASSKETSGFYNEQFF,TGTGCCAGCAGCAAAGAAACTAGCGGGTTCTACAATGAGCAGTTCTTC
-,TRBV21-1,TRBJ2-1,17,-,CASRSKARTGPYNEQFF,TGTGCCAGCAGATCCAAGGCCAGGACAGGGCCCTACAATGAGCAGTTCTTC
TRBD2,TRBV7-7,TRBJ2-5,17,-,CASSQSRLAGGQETQYF,TGTGCCAGCAGCCAAAGTCGACTAGCGGGGGGGCAAGAGACCCAGTACTTC
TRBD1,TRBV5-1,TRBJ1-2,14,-,CASSIDRGNYGYTF,TGCGCCAGCAGCATAGACAGGGGAAACTATGGCTACACCTTC